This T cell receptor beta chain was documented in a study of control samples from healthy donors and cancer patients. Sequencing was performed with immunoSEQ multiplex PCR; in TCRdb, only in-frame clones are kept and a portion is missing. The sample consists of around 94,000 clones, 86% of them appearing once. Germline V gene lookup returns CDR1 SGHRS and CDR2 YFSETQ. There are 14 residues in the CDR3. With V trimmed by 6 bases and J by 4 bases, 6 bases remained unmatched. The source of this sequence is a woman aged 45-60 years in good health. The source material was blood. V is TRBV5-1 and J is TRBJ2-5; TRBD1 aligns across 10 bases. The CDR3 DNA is TGCGCCAGCAAATCGACAGGGGGCACAGAGACCCAGTACTTC. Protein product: CASKSTGGTETQYF.